Each of the 27 T cell receptor beta chains below was sequenced from the same sample in a study of T-cell reconstitution after alpha-beta-depleted transplantation in children. Unique molecular identifiers were incorporated during preparation of the TCRbeta library. Using its own MiXCR run on the PCR reads, TCRdb lists one record per CDR3 protein. This table holds some 290,000 distinct CDR3 sequences, 23% found once. The sample consisted of PBMCs, mostly from graft donor cells, taken 180 days after TCRalphabeta/CD19-depleted stem cell transplant. These receptors all stem from a male patient between 5 and 17 years old who had a stem cell transplant for acute lymphoblastic leukemia, so the T cells may come from the graft donor.

The chain joins TRBV5-1 to TRBJ2-7; 11 positions agree with TRBD2. Germline CDR1 is SGHRS and CDR2 is YFSETQ. The CDR3 has 16 amino acids. V gave up 3 bases and J gave up 3 bases; unmatched junction bases: 8. The CDR3 reads CASSSLTSGSVYEQYF. As DNA, the CDR3 is TGCGCCAGCAGCTCTCTAACTAGCGGGAGTGTCTACGAGCAGTACTTC.

This clonotype was observed a handful of times. V gene TRBV12-3 or TRBV12-4 combines with J gene TRBJ1-5; TRBD1 is a possible D gene (6 bases). The CDR3 length is 15 residues. The V gene lost 5 bases and the J gene lost 7 bases, with 18 bases spanning the gap. The CDR3 region has the DNA TGTGCCAGCAGTCTTGGGGACACTCATAACCAGCCCCAGCATTTT. It specifies CASSLGDTHNQPQHF.

The V and J genes are TRBV5-1 and TRBJ2-7; 9 positions agree with TRBD1. V gave up 4 bases and J gave up 4 bases; unmatched junction bases: 6. This CDR3 has 14 amino acids. Germline values: CDR1 SGHRS, CDR2 YFSETQ. CDR3 amino acids: CASSLWDREYEQYF. CDR3 in DNA: TGCGCCAGCAGCCTCTGGGACAGGGAATACGAGCAGTACTTC.

There are a few counts of this clonotype. The chain joins TRBV6-5 to TRBJ1-4; no clear D. Germline CDR1 and CDR2: MNHEY and SVGAGI. This CDR3 spans 14 amino acids. The V and J ends lost 0 bases and 5 bases respectively, with 7 bases between them. The CDR3 nucleotides read TGTGCCAGCAGTTACTCCCGTGGCAATGAAAAACTGTTTTTT. Protein sequence: CASSYSRGNEKLFF.

The chain carries TRBV7-9 and TRBJ2-7, with D tentatively TRBD2 (6 bases). The ends were cut back, 5 bases at V and 3 bases at J, with 11 bases in the middle. CDR1 is SEHNR, CDR2 FQNEAQ, per germline (reference sequence). The length of the CDR3 is 13 residues. CDR3 protein: CASSTWDFYEQYF. CDR3 in DNA: TGTGCCAGCAGCACATGGGACTTCTACGAGCAGTACTTC.

CDR3 DNA sequence: TGTGCCACCAGCAGAGATCTATACGGGGGCCCAGGAGAGACCCAGTACTTC. Protein: CATSRDLYGGPGETQYF. The rearrangement uses TRBV15 and TRBJ2-5; either TRBD1 or TRBD2 may fit D (6 bases each). The CDR3 extends over 17 amino acids. Germline CDR1 reads LNHNV; CDR2 reads YYDKDF (reference sequence). V lost 0 bases and J 4 bases, leaving 18 bases between the germline ends.

The gene calls are TRBV24-1 and TRBJ1-2, with D possibly matching TRBD1 (5 bases). V gave up 3 bases and J gave up 5 bases, with 12 bases separating them. The CDR3 loop spans 14 amino acids. Germline lookup yields CDR1 KGHDR and CDR2 SFDVKD. The CDR3 spells CATSDPGRIYGYTF. The CDR3 bases are TGTGCCACCAGTGATCCGGGACGGATATATGGCTACACCTTC.

A few counts support this clonotype. V gene TRBV20-1 combines with J gene TRBJ2-2; perhaps TRBD2 as D (6 bases). This CDR3 has 16 amino acids. Germline-derived CDR1 and CDR2 are DFQATT and SNEGSKA (reference sequence). V was trimmed by 5 bases and J by 0 bases, leaving 16 bases between them. The CDR3 DNA follows: TGCAGTGCTTTGGATTTGGGAGGAGCGAACACCGGGGAGCTGTTTTTT. Translated, it gives CSALDLGGANTGELFF.

This clonotype was seen more than once but under ten times. CDR3 coding DNA: TGCGCCAGCAGCCAAGATTGGTTGGGGAATGAGCAGTTCTTC. Translating it yields CASSQDWLGNEQFF. The chain uses TRBV4-1 and TRBJ2-1; D unclear. CDR1 and CDR2 from the germline V gene are MGHRA and YSYEKL. V was pared by 0 bases and J by 7 bases, with 10 bases between. The CDR3 is 14 residues long.

This chain links TRBV5-1 with TRBJ2-7; TRBD2 agrees at 9 bases. The germline CDR1 and CDR2 sequences are SGHRS and YFSETQ. The CDR3 sequence is 15 residues long. V trimming: 0 bases; J trimming: 3 bases; junction bases outside the gene matches: 4. CDR3 nucleotides: TGCGCCAGCAGCTTGGCCCAGCGGGGGGACTACGAGCAGTACTTC. This encodes CASSLAQRGDYEQYF.

The genes are TRBV19 and TRBJ2-2; 9 bases fit TRBD2. With V trimmed by 5 bases and J by 1 base, 5 bases remained unmatched. The CDR3 sequence is 16 residues long. CDR1 and CDR2 from the germline V gene are LNHDA and SQIVND (reference sequence). CDR3 region: CASSSGTSRNTGELFF. The CDR3 DNA reads TGTGCCAGTAGTTCCGGGACTAGCCGGAACACCGGGGAGCTGTTTTTT.

This clonotype has at least ten counts. This chain connects TRBV5-1 to TRBJ1-1, with D possibly TRBD1 on 5 matching bases. V was shortened by 4 bases and J by 2 bases, with 21 bases between the two germline ends. Germline V CDR1 and CDR2: SGHRS, YFSETQ. The CDR3 runs to 17 residues. CDR3 in amino acids: CASSPFPSKGLNTEAFF. The CDR3 nucleotides are TGCGCCAGCAGCCCCTTCCCATCGAAGGGACTTAACACTGAAGCTTTCTTT.

J is TRBJ2-7 and V is TRBV27; D perhaps matches TRBD2 (6 bases). CDR1 MNHEY and CDR2 SMNVEV come from the germline V gene (reference sequence). Trimming cost V 3 bases and J 2 bases, with 17 bases left between them. This CDR3 is 16 amino acids long. CDR3 sequence reads: CASSLGGLRRTYEQYF. CDR3 nucleotides: TGTGCCAGCAGTTTGGGGGGACTGAGGCGGACCTACGAGCAGTACTTC.

The table lists this clonotype with a few counts. The chain is built from TRBV7-3 and TRBJ2-1; 7 bases match TRBD2. Germline V CDR1 and CDR2: SGHTA, FQGTGA. The CDR3 is made up of 18 amino acids. V trimming: 2 bases; J trimming: 4 bases; junction bases outside the gene matches: 14. CDR3 in DNA: TGTGCCAGCAGCTTATCCTATCTCGGAGCGGGGCAGTACAATGAGCAGTTCTTC. As protein: CASSLSYLGAGQYNEQFF.

This clonotype was seen more than once but under ten times. The V gene is TRBV15, the J gene TRBJ2-4; D tentatively reads TRBD1 or TRBD2 (5 bases each). Germline-derived CDR1 and CDR2 are LNHNV and YYDKDF (reference sequence). This CDR3 region has 16 residues. The germline V and J ends were trimmed by 0 bases and 9 bases, with 18 bases remaining between them. This CDR3 reads CATSRDGLVGAGIQYF. The DNA of the CDR3 is TGTGCCACCAGCAGAGATGGCCTCGTTGGGGCGGGCATTCAGTACTTC. Drawing the rest from reference TRBV15 and TRBJ2-4, the complete variable domain is DAMVIQNPRYQVTQFGKPVTLSCSQTLNHNVMYWYQQKSSQAPKLLFHYYDKDFNNEADTPDNFQSRRPNTSFCFLDIRSPGLGDTAMYLCATSRDGLVGAGIQYFGAGTRLSVL.

This clonotype showed up just a few times. In DNA form, the CDR3 reads TGTGCCAGCTCACGAGGAGGGGGGGGGAAGCCTCATGGCTACACCTTC. Protein: CASSRGGGGKPHGYTF. This rearrangement joins TRBV6-5 to TRBJ1-2; TRBD1 might be the D (6 bases). This CDR3 has 16 amino acids. V shed 8 bases and J shed 6 bases, with 25 bases lying between them. Germline CDR1 and CDR2: MNHEY and SVGAGI.

This clonotype has only a few counts. The V gene is TRBV7-2, the J gene TRBJ2-1; D remains unclear. This CDR3 is built from 14 residues. V was cut by 1 base and J by 5 bases, with 9 bases left in between. The germline CDR1 and CDR2 sequences are SGHTA and FQGNSA. CDR3 sequence: CASSLGYAHNEQFF. CDR3 bases: TGTGCCAGCAGCTTAGGTTACGCCCACAATGAGCAGTTCTTC.

This sequence joins TRBV6-4 and TRBJ2-2, with 11 bases fitting TRBD2. V lost 6 bases, J lost 4 bases, and 7 bases stayed unmatched. The CDR3 length is 16 residues. Germline V lookup: CDR1 MRHNA, CDR2 SNTAGT. The CDR3 here is CASSLLAGGGTGELFF. For the CDR3, the DNA is TGTGCCAGCAGCCTCCTAGCGGGAGGCGGCACCGGGGAGCTGTTTTTT.

This chain joins TRBV20-1 and TRBJ2-1, with TRBD2 as a possible D gene (5 bases). Germline V gene lookup returns CDR1 DFQATT and CDR2 SNEGSKA (reference sequence). The CDR3 is 12 residues long. V was shortened by 0 bases and J by 8 bases, with 8 bases between the two germline ends. CDR3 protein: CSARDMDYEQFF. CDR3 nucleotide sequence: TGCAGTGCTAGAGATATGGACTATGAGCAGTTCTTC.

This clonotype was found a few times. The V gene is TRBV2, the J gene TRBJ2-1, with D possibly being TRBD2 (5 bases). The CDR3 contains 16 residues. Trimming shortened V by 5 bases and J by 0 bases, and 14 bases separated the two germline ends. CDR1 is SNHLY and CDR2 is FYNNEI in the germline V gene. The CDR3 spells CASSRQRGSSYNEQFF. The CDR3 bases are TGTGCCAGCAGTCGTCAACGAGGGAGCTCCTACAATGAGCAGTTCTTC.

This clonotype has a count of ten or more. The rearrangement uses TRBV7-6 and TRBJ2-7; 12 nucleotides line up with TRBD2. Germline assignment: CDR1 SGHVS and CDR2 FNYEAQ. The CDR3 sequence is 16 residues long. V trimming: 2 bases; J trimming: 5 bases; junction bases outside the gene matches: 7. The CDR3 DNA reads TGTGCCAGCAGCTTACAGACTAGCGGGAGTTCCAACGAGCAGTACTTC. It yields the protein CASSLQTSGSSNEQYF.

This clonotype was counted only a few times. V gene TRBV4-1 combines with J gene TRBJ2-2; D tentatively reads TRBD1 or TRBD2 (5 bases each). The CDR3 has 16 residues. V lost 1 base, J lost 3 bases, and 12 bases lay in between. Per the germline V gene, CDR1 is MGHRA and CDR2 is YSYEKL. The CDR3 protein is CASSQADGAYTGELFF. For the CDR3, the DNA is TGCGCCAGCAGCCAAGCGGACGGGGCCTACACCGGGGAGCTGTTTTTT.

There are a few counts of this clonotype. CDR3 DNA: TGCAGTGCTAGAGCCTCGAGACTAGTGGGCAATGAGCAGTTCTTC. The encoded protein is CSARASRLVGNEQFF. This sequence joins TRBV20-1 and TRBJ2-1; D may be TRBD2 (6 bases). Germline V gene sequence: CDR1 DFQATT, CDR2 SNEGSKA (reference sequence). The CDR3 length is 15 residues. The ends were cut back, 1 base at V and 6 bases at J, with 16 bases in the middle.

Concerning this clonotype itself: Without the conserved terminal phenylalanine or tryptophan, this CDR3 likely stems from a read error. The chain has TRBV20-1 and TRBJ2-1; 7 bases agree with TRBD2. This CDR3 has 12 residues. In germline, CDR1 is DFQATT, CDR2 SNEGSKA (reference sequence). After removal of 3 bases from V and 4 bases from J, the junction contained 0 bases not matched to a gene. The CDR3 DNA reads as TGCAGTGCTAGCGGGAGGTACAATGAGCAGTTCTTG. This codes for CSASGRYNEQFL.

This clonotype showed up just a few times. V is TRBV7-3 and J is TRBJ2-1, with D perhaps matching TRBD1 (6 bases). CDR1 and CDR2 from the germline V gene are SGHTA and FQGTGA. V was clipped by 1 base and J by 6 bases, with 13 bases between them. The CDR3 is made up of 15 amino acids. The CDR3 region is CASSLRTELSNEQFF. CDR3 DNA sequence: TGTGCCAGCAGCTTAAGGACAGAATTAAGCAATGAGCAGTTCTTC.

The table lists this clonotype with a few counts. The chain uses TRBV6-5 and TRBJ1-1; 7 bases agree with TRBD1. After removal of 6 bases from V and 0 bases from J, the junction contained 1 base not matched to a gene. Germline V lookup: CDR1 MNHEY, CDR2 SVGAGI. The CDR3 contains 13 residues. In nucleotides, the CDR3 is TGTGCCAGCAGGGGGACAGTGAACACTGAAGCTTTCTTT. The encoded protein is CASRGTVNTEAFF.

This clonotype was seen only a few times. The chain uses TRBV7-8 and TRBJ2-7; 12 positions agree with TRBD2. Germline V CDR1 and CDR2: SGHVS, FQNEAQ. This CDR3 has 15 residues. V lost 0 bases, J lost 5 bases, and 2 bases stayed unmatched. The CDR3 DNA reads TGTGCCAGCAGCTTAGCGACTAGCGGGAGAAACGAGCAGTACTTC. Protein product: CASSLATSGRNEQYF. The full variable domain, its missing parts supplied by reference TRBV7-8 and TRBJ2-7, is GAGVSQSPRYKVAKRGQDVALRCDPISGHVSLFWYQQALGQGPEFLTYFQNEAQLDKSGLPSDRFFAERPEGSVSTLKIQRTQQEDSAVYLCASSLATSGRNEQYFGPGTRLTVT.